The source of this T cell receptor beta chain is a study of early T cells in non-severe SARS-CoV-2 infection. As for the study in general: Bulk RNA from unsorted whole blood was sequenced; chains were unpaired. Study-wide findings and caveats: The VDJdb matching leaned toward anti-spike CD8 responses and overlooked private and CD4 specificities.

Attached unique molecular identifiers marked individual cDNA molecules. TCRdb reprocessed the 5' RACE reads via MiXCR and lists one record per CDR3 protein. The sample contains about 68,000 distinct CDR3 sequences, 12% of which appear only once. On this clonotype itself: Its antigen is undetermined.

CDR1 KGHSH and CDR2 LQKENI come from the germline V gene. The CDR3 has 14 amino acids. The V gene end was trimmed by 2 bases and the J gene end by 7 bases; junction bases not matched to a gene: 7. The sample taken for sequencing was whole blood. This sequence joins TRBV18 and TRBJ2-7; 8 nucleotides match TRBD1. The source is an adult who was a healthcare worker with PCR-confirmed SARS-CoV-2 infection or an uninfected control (not recorded which). CDR3: CASSPDQGAREQYF. CDR3 in DNA: TGTGCCAGCTCACCAGATCAGGGGGCGAGGGAGCAGTACTTC.